Here is one T cell receptor (beta chain) with its context. This clone has just one count. No antigen is known for it. One base away there is no much larger clone; base qualities are not given. Reading the germline V gene (reference sequence) gives CDR1 SGHNT and CDR2 YYREEE. From its cysteine to its phenylalanine, the CDR3 spans 17 amino acids. CDR3 DNA is the only sequence kept; it has 51 bases, read in frame from the first base. V ends up 4 bases short and J 0 bases short, with an unmatched junction base count of 4. The data originate from a study of siplizumab effects on memory and regulatory T cells (dated by TCRdb to between 2018 and 2021). Background for the entire study: The study examined how the anti-CD2 antibody siplizumab affects alloreactive T-cell subsets in allogeneic mixed lymphocyte reactions built from human PBMCs. Here is what the overall study found, with its caveats: Unstimulated naive T cells appeared to be more diverse than memory T cells, and naive cells seemed to make a substantial contribution to the alloresponse. Roughly 75-96% of proliferating CD4+ or CD8+ clones could not be assigned a naive or memory phenotype. Siplizumab significantly lowered the cumulative frequency of alloreactive sequences that could be traced to unstimulated CD4+ memory T cells. Because sequences below about 10^-5 frequency were poorly captured, only a minor fraction of alloreactive clones could be mapped to unstimulated subsets. Of the alloreactive CD4+ clones that could be mapped, the Treg-derived share averaged about 67% with siplizumab compared with under 35% in control reactions. No functional confirmation was obtained for the suppressive function of proliferating Tregs from siplizumab cultures.

In a few donor pairs, further sequencing was done on unstimulated CD8+ naive, CD4+ memory, CD8+ TEMRA, CD4+ naive and CD8+ effector memory subsets. Sorted unstimulated T cells and proliferating T cells recovered from mixed lymphocyte reactions were subjected to TCRbeta CDR3 sequencing. Fresh whole blood from some eleven HLA-typed healthy donors was used to isolate PBMCs. Library method: the immunoSEQ multiplex PCR assay. Each sample had some 9.7 x 10^4 TCR templates assayed by the deep sequencing platform. Genomic DNA extracted from sorted T cells was used for TCRbeta CDR3 sequencing. In the source study's methods: The R programming language was used for clonal analysis of TCRbeta CDR3 data. Alloreactive CD4+ and CD8+ clones were identified by comparing unstimulated samples to CFSE-low samples taken after the reaction. Alloreactive CD4+ clones were assigned to regulatory or non-regulatory origin by matching sequences to sorted unstimulated Treg and non-Treg repertoires. As stored in TCRdb, this immuneACCESS dataset retains in-frame rearrangements with V and J assigned. A fraction of the clones does not appear; measured against another copy, unresolved V genes explain less than half of the discrepancy, and the remainder lacks a known reason. V, J and clone size reflect that table, while D and trimming were determined from the DNA. Present in this sample are tens of thousands of clones, 90% to 98% of which were seen just once. The ten largest make up approximately 0.1% of the sample.

This receptor chain uses TRBV5-4 and TRBJ2-2; 12 middle bases align to TRBD2. This clonotype originated in a human donor in good health. The specimen sequenced was naive CD8+ T cells sorted from blood. The cell subset or site label for this specimen denotes: unstimulated naive T cells. The bases read TGTGCCAGCAGCCCGACTAGCGGGGGTTCGAACACCGGGGAGCTGTTTTTT. Its product reads: CASSPTSGGSNTGELFF.